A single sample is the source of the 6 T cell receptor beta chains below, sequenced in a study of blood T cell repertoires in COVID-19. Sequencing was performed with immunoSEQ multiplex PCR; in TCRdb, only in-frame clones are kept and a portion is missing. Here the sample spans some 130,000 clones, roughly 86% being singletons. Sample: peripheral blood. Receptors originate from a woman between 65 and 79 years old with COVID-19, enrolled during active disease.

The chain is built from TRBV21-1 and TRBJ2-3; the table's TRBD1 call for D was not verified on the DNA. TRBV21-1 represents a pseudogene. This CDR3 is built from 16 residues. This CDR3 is CASSSQGGSSTDTQYF. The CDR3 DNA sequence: TGTGCCAGCAGCTCTCAAGGGGGTTCTAGCACAGATACGCAGTATTTT.

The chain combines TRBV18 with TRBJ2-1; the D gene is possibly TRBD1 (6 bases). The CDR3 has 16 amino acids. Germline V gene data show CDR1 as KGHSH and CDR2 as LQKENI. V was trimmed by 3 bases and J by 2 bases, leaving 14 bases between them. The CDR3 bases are TGTGCCAGCTCACCGCCTGGGCAGGGGACCTACAATGAGCAGTTCTTC. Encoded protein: CASSPPGQGTYNEQFF.

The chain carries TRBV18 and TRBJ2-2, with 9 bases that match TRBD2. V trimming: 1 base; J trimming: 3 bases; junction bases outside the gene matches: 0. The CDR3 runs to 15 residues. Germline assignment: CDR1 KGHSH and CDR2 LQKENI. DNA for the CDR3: TGTGCCAGCTCACCACAGCGGGGGGACACCGGGGAGCTGTTTTTT. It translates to CASSPQRGDTGELFF.

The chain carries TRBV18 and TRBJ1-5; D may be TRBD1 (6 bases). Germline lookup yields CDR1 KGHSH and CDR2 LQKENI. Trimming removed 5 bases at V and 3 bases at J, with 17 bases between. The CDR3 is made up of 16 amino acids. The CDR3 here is CASSSKKQGDNQPQHF. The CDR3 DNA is TGTGCCAGCTCATCGAAAAAACAGGGAGACAATCAGCCCCAGCATTTT.

CDR3 nucleotides: TGTGCCCTTAGTTCCCCCGGGGCCCTGCGGGGGAATGAGCAGTTCTTC. Its protein product is CALSSPGALRGNEQFF. This sequence joins TRBV5-4 and TRBJ2-1; 7 bases fit TRBD2. CDR1 and CDR2 from the germline V gene are SGHNT and YYREEE (reference sequence). V lost 10 bases to trimming and J lost 7 bases; unmatched junction nucleotides: 20. The CDR3 consists of 16 residues.

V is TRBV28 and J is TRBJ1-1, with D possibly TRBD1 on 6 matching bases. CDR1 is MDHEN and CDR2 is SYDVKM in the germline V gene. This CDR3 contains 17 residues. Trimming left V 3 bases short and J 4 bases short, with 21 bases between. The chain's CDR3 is CASSLRWVGQNSTEAFF. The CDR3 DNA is TGTGCCAGCAGTTTGAGATGGGTCGGACAGAACTCCACTGAAGCTTTCTTT.